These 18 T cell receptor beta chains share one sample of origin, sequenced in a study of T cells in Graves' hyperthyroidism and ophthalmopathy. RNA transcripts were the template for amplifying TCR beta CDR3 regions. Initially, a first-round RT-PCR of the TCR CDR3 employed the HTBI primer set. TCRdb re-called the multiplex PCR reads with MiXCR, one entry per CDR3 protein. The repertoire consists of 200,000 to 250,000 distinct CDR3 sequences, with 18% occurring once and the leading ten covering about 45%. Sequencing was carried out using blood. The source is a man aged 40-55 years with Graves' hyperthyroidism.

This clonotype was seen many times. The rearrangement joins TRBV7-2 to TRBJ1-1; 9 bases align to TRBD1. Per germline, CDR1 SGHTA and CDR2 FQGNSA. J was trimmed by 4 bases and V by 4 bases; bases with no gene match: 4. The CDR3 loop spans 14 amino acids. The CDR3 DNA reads TGTGCCAGCAGCTCACAGGGGGCCGGCACTGAAGCTTTCTTT. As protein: CASSSQGAGTEAFF.

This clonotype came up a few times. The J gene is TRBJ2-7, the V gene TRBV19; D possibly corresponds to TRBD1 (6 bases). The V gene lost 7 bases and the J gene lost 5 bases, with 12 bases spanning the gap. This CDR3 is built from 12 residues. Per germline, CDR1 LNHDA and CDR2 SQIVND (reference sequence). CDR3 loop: CASKTPGDEQYF. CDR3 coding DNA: TGTGCCAGTAAAACCCCAGGGGACGAGCAGTACTTC.

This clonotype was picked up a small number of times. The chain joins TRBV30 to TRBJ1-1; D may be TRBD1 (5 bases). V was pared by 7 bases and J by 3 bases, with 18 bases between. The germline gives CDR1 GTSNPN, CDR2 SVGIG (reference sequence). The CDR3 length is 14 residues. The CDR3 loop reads CASSTRQSDTEAFF. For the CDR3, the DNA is TGTGCCTCCTCTACGCGACAGTCGGACACTGAAGCTTTCTTT.

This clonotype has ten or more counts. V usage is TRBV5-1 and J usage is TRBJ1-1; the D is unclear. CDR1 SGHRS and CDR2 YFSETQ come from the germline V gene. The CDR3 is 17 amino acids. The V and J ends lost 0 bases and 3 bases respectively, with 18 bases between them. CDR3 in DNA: TGCGCCAGCAGCTTGGCCGGTTTGGGCAGGAGGGACACTGAAGCTTTCTTT. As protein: CASSLAGLGRRDTEAFF.

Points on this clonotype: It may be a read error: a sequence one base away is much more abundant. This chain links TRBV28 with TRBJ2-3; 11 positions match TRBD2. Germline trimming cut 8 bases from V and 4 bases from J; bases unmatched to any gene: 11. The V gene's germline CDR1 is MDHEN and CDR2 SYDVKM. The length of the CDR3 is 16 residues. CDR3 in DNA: TGTGCCAGCGCCACCATAGCGGGGGGGGCCTCAGATACGCAGTATTTT. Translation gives CASATIAGGASDTQYF.

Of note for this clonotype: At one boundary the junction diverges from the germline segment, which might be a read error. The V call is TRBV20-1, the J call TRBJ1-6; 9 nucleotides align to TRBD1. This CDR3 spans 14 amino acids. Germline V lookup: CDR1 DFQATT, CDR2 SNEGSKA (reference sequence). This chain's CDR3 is CSARDAGTGYAGDF. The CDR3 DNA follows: TGCAGTGCTAGGGATGCCGGGACAGGGTACGCGGGGGACTTT.

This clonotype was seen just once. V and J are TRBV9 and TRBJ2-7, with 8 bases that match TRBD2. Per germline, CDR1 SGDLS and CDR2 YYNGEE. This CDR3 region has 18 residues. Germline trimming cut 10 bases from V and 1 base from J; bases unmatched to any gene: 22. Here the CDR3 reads CAGNRGSGGGGTSYEQYF. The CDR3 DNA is TGTGCCGGTAACCGGGGGTCGGGGGGGGGGGGGACTTCCTACGAGCAGTACTTC.

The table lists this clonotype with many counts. The CDR3 bases are TGTGCCAGCAAGCAAGGAGGACAGTCATACACTGAAGCTTTCTTT. Its translation is CASKQGGQSYTEAFF. The chain links TRBV2 to TRBJ1-1, with D perhaps TRBD1 (6 bases). CDR1 and CDR2 (germline): SNHLY, FYNNEI. The CDR3 spans 15 residues. Trimming took 7 bases from V and 3 from J, leaving 18 bases between them. Filled out from reference TRBV2 and TRBJ1-1, the complete variable domain reads EPEVTQTPSHQVTQMGQEVILRCVPISNHLYFYWYRQILGQKVEFLVSFYNNEISEKSEIFDDQFSVERPDGSNFTLKIRSTKLEDSAMYFCASKQGGQSYTEAFFGQGTRLTVV.

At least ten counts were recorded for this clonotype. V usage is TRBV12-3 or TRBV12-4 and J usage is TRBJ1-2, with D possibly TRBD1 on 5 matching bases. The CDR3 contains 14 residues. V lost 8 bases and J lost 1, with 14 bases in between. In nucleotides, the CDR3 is TGTGCCAGCGGACGGGACTTAGTTAACTATGGCTACACCTTC. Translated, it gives CASGRDLVNYGYTF.

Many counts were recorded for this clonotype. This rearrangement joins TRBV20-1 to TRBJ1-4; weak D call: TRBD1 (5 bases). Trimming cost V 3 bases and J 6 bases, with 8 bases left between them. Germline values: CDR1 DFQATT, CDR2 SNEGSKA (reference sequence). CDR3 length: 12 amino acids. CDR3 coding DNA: TGCAGTGCTAGCGGGGGAGATGAAAAACTGTTTTTT. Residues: CSASGGDEKLFF.

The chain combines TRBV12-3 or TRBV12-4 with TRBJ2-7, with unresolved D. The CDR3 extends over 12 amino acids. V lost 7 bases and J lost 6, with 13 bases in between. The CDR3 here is CASTQDGGEQYF. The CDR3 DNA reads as TGTGCCAGCACCCAAGACGGCGGCGAGCAGTACTTC.

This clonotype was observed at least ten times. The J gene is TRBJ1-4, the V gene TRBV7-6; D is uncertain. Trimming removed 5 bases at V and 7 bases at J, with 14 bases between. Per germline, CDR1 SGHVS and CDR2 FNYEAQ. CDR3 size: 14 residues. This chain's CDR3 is CASSALVGGEKLFF. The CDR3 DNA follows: TGTGCCAGCAGCGCCCTGGTGGGAGGTGAAAAACTGTTTTTT. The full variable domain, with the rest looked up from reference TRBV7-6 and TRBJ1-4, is GAGVSQSPRYKVTKRGQDVALRCDPISGHVSLYWYRQALGQGPEFLTYFNYEAQQDKSGLPNDRFSAERPEGSISTLTIQRTEQRDSAMYRCASSALVGGEKLFFGSGTQLSVL.

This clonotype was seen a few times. As DNA, the CDR3 is TGTGCCAGCAGCCAAACTACAGGGGGCTACGAGCAGTACTTC. It encodes CASSQTTGGYEQYF. The chain employs TRBV3-1 and TRBJ2-7, with 8 nucleotides matching TRBD1. V lost 2 bases, J lost 3 bases, and 3 bases stayed unmatched. Germline lookup yields CDR1 LGHDT and CDR2 YNNKEL (reference sequence). The CDR3 contains 14 residues.

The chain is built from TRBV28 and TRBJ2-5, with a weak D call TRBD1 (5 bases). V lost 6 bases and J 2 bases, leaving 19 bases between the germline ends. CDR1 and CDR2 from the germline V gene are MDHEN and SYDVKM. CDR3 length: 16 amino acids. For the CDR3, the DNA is TGTGCCAGCAGCAACAACAAGTGGACACTGCAAGAGACCCAGTACTTC. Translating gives CASSNNKWTLQETQYF.

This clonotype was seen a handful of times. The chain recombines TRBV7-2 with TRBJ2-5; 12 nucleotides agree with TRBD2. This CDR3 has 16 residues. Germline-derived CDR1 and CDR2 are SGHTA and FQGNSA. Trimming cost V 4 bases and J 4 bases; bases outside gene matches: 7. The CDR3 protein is CASSSGLAGRSETQYF. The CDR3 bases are TGTGCCAGCAGCTCCGGACTAGCGGGGAGGTCAGAGACCCAGTACTTC.

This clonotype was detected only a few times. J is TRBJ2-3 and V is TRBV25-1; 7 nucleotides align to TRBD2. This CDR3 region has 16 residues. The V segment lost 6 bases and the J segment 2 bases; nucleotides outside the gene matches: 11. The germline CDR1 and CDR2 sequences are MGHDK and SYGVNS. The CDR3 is CASSGWGGRATDTQYF. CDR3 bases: TGTGCCAGCAGCGGTTGGGGGGGAAGGGCCACAGATACGCAGTATTTT.

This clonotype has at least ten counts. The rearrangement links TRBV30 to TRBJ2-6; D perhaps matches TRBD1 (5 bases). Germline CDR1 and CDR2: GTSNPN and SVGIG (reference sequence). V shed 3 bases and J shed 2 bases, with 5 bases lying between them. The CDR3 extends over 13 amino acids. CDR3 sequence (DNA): TGTGCCTGGAGCAGGGCTGGGGCCAACGTCCTGACTTTC. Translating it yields CAWSRAGANVLTF.

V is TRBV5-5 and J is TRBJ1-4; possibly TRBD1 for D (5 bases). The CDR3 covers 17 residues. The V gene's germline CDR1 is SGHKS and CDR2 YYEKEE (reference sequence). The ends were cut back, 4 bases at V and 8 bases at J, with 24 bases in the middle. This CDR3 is CASSLSGGGQAAEKLFF. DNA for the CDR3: TGTGCCAGCAGCCTCTCGGGTGGAGGACAAGCAGCCGAAAAACTGTTTTTT. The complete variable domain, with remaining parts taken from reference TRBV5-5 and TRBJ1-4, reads DAGVTQSPTHLIKTRGQQVTLRCSPISGHKSVSWYQQVLGQGPQFIFQYYEKEERGRGNFPDRFSARQFPNYSSELNVNALLLGDSALYLCASSLSGGGQAAEKLFFGSGTQLSVL.